One and the same sample provided the 28 T cell receptor beta chains below, sequenced in a study of CD8 T cells in ankylosing spondylitis. TCRdb reanalysed the 5' RACE reads using MiXCR and keeps one entry per CDR3 protein. The data contain 100,000 to 150,000 distinct CDR3 sequences, approximately 10% of them singletons. Sample: blood, either unsorted or a sorted T cell fraction (not recorded which). The receptors derive from a male donor with ankylosing spondylitis or in good health (not recorded which).

In this sample, this clonotype turned up a few times. The genes are TRBV5-5 and TRBJ1-1, with a tentative D call TRBD1 (6 bases). Trimming removed 5 bases from V and 4 bases from J, with 18 bases in between. The germline V gene encodes CDR1 SGHKS and CDR2 YYEKEE (reference sequence). This CDR3 has 15 residues. CDR3 sequence (DNA): TGTGCCAGCAGGGGTGGCAGGGGCCCGGGCACTGAAGCTTTCTTT. This translates into CASRGGRGPGTEAFF.

This clonotype was seen at least ten times. The V and J genes are TRBV5-5 and TRBJ2-2, with TRBD1 matching 8 bases. The CDR3 is made up of 15 amino acids. Germline CDR1 is SGHKS and CDR2 is YYEKEE (reference sequence). The junction had 5 bases not matched to a gene; V was cut back by 4 bases and J by 3 bases. The CDR3 here is CASSPPTGDTGELFF. CDR3 nucleotide sequence: TGTGCCAGCAGCCCACCGACAGGGGACACCGGGGAGCTGTTTTTT. Together with reference TRBV5-5 and TRBJ2-2, the CDR3 gives the full variable domain: DAGVTQSPTHLIKTRGQQVTLRCSPISGHKSVSWYQQVLGQGPQFIFQYYEKEERGRGNFPDRFSARQFPNYSSELNVNALLLGDSALYLCASSPPTGDTGELFFGEGSRLTVL.

The J gene is TRBJ2-3, the V gene TRBV20-1, with 9 bases fitting TRBD2. Germline V gene lookup returns CDR1 DFQATT and CDR2 SNEGSKA (reference sequence). CDR3 length: 17 residues. With 0 bases clipped from V and 2 bases from J, the junction kept 9 bases outside the gene matches. CDR3 coding DNA: TGCAGTGCTAGAGATGGGGGCCTAGCGGGACACACAGATACGCAGTATTTT. Its translation: CSARDGGLAGHTDTQYF.

The chain employs TRBV28 and TRBJ1-2; D may be TRBD1 (6 bases). The CDR3 extends over 20 amino acids. Germline assignment: CDR1 MDHEN and CDR2 SYDVKM. V lost 3 bases, J lost 6 bases, and 32 bases lay in between. The CDR3 region is CASSFPRGASRPGGANGYTF. In DNA, the CDR3 is TGTGCCAGCAGTTTTCCCCGGGGGGCGTCGCGTCCCGGGGGAGCTAATGGCTACACCTTC.

Many counts were recorded for this clonotype. This chain links TRBV5-5 with TRBJ2-7, with D perhaps matching TRBD1 (6 bases). CDR1 SGHKS and CDR2 YYEKEE come from the germline V gene (reference sequence). V was shortened by 4 bases and J by 0 bases, with 14 bases between the two germline ends. The CDR3 is 15 amino acids. In DNA form, the CDR3 reads TGTGCCAGCAGCGCCGAAACAGGGTACTCCTACGAGCAGTACTTC. Translation gives CASSAETGYSYEQYF.

In its sample, this clonotype was seen many times. This chain connects TRBV11-2 to TRBJ2-6; D gene unclear. The V end was cut by 5 bases, the J end by 0 bases, with 8 bases between. The CDR3 runs 15 residues. The germline gives CDR1 SGHAT, CDR2 FQNNGV. This CDR3 is CASSVVASGANVLTF. Written as DNA, the CDR3 is TGTGCCAGCAGCGTGGTCGCCTCTGGGGCCAACGTCCTGACTTTC. Full variable domain (outside the CDR3, taken from reference TRBV11-2 and TRBJ2-6): EAGVAQSPRYKIIEKRQSVAFWCNPISGHATLYWYQQILGQGPKLLIQFQNNGVVDDSQLPKDRFSAERLKGVDSTLKIQPAKLEDSAVYLCASSVVASGANVLTFGAGSRLTVL.

This clonotype came up many times. The V and J genes are TRBV7-2 and TRBJ2-1; D is unresolved. Trimming left V 6 bases short and J 3 bases short, with 6 bases between. Germline CDR1 and CDR2: SGHTA and FQGNSA. The CDR3 length is 12 residues. CDR3 DNA sequence: TGTGCCAGCAGTCCCGACTACAATGAGCAGTTCTTC. Amino acids: CASSPDYNEQFF.

This sequence joins TRBV5-1 and TRBJ1-2; TRBD1 might be the D (5 bases). CDR1 is SGHRS and CDR2 is YFSETQ in the germline V gene. There are 15 residues in the CDR3. Trimming cost V 1 base and J 7 bases, with 17 bases left between them. The CDR3: CASSLTRGEESGYTF. In nucleotides, the CDR3 is TGCGCCAGCAGCTTGACCCGAGGGGAGGAAAGTGGCTACACCTTC.

This clonotype was counted ten times or more. The chain has TRBV7-9 and TRBJ2-7; 10 nucleotides align to TRBD2. The CDR3 contains 15 residues. Trimming took 0 bases from V and 5 from J; bases not matched to a gene: 4. CDR1 is SEHNR and CDR2 is FQNEAQ in the germline V gene (reference sequence). The chain's CDR3 is CASSLAVAGGNEQYF. In nucleotides, the CDR3 is TGTGCCAGCAGCTTAGCGGTAGCGGGAGGTAACGAGCAGTACTTC.

The chain carries TRBV27 and TRBJ2-6; 7 bases line up with TRBD1. Germline V CDR1 and CDR2: MNHEY, SMNVEV (reference sequence). The length of the CDR3 is 16 residues. Trimming took 7 bases from V and 4 from J; bases not matched to a gene: 10. The CDR3, as DNA: TGTGCCAGCACCAGAGCCCCGGGACAGGGGGCCAACGTCCTGACTTTC. Its protein is CASTRAPGQGANVLTF.

This clonotype came up many times. The chain couples TRBV29-1 to TRBJ2-1; 12 bases line up with TRBD2. The germline V gene has CDR1 SQVTM and CDR2 ANQGSEA. V shed 7 bases and J 9 bases; nucleotides not matched to a gene: 13. This CDR3 spans 15 amino acids. DNA for the CDR3: TGCAGCGCCATAGGACGGACTAGCGGGACCTCTGAGCAGTTCTTC. Encoded protein: CSAIGRTSGTSEQFF.

Ten or more counts support this clonotype. The rearrangement uses TRBV7-8 and TRBJ1-1; 9 bases are shared with TRBD1. CDR1 is SGHVS and CDR2 is FQNEAQ in the germline V gene. This CDR3 region has 16 residues. The V and J ends lost 5 bases and 5 bases, in that order; junction bases with no gene match: 12. As DNA, the CDR3 is TGTGCCAGCAGCCCACAGGGGGCGGTACGAAATACTGAAGCTTTCTTT. Protein: CASSPQGAVRNTEAFF. Full variable domain (missing parts from reference TRBV7-8 and TRBJ1-1): GAGVSQSPRYKVAKRGQDVALRCDPISGHVSLFWYQQALGQGPEFLTYFQNEAQLDKSGLPSDRFFAERPEGSVSTLKIQRTQQEDSAVYLCASSPQGAVRNTEAFFGQGTRLTVV.

This clonotype has more than one count but fewer than ten. The CDR3, as DNA: TGTGCCAGCAGCCGCGACCGCCGGGGCAATGAGCAGTTCTTC. Translated: CASSRDRRGNEQFF. The chain joins TRBV7-2 to TRBJ2-1, with D maybe TRBD2 (5 bases). V was shortened by 5 bases and J by 6 bases, with 14 bases between the two germline ends. In germline, CDR1 is SGHTA, CDR2 FQGNSA. The CDR3 length is 14 residues.

This clonotype was detected ten times or more. The CDR3 loop is CSVVKTLVSEAFF. The CDR3 nucleotides are TGCAGCGTCGTAAAGACGCTAGTAAGTGAAGCTTTCTTT. V is TRBV29-1 and J is TRBJ1-1; no clear D. This CDR3 spans 13 amino acids. V was trimmed by 6 bases and J by 7 bases, leaving 18 bases between them. Germline V gives CDR1 SQVTM, CDR2 ANQGSEA.

This clonotype was seen a handful of times. The chain is built from TRBV9 and TRBJ2-1; TRBD2 matches at 8 bases. Per germline, CDR1 SGDLS and CDR2 YYNGEE. Losses at the gene ends were 6 bases for V and 7 bases for J; bases not matched to a gene: 9. There are 14 residues in the CDR3. CDR3 bases: TGTGCCAGCACCCCCAGCGGGAGTTTGAATGAGCAGTTCTTC. It yields the protein CASTPSGSLNEQFF. Combining the CDR3 with reference TRBV9 and TRBJ2-1 gives the whole variable domain DSGVTQTPKHLITATGQRVTLRCSPRSGDLSVYWYQQSLDQGLQFLIQYYNGEERAKGNILERFSAQQFPDLHSELNLSSLELGDSALYFCASTPSGSLNEQFFGPGTRLTVL.

This clonotype was recorded many times. The chain joins TRBV5-8 to TRBJ1-4; perhaps TRBD1 as D (5 bases). The length of the CDR3 is 12 residues. The V gene lost 4 bases and the J gene lost 8 bases, with 9 bases spanning the gap. In germline, CDR1 is SGHTS, CDR2 YDEGEE. For the CDR3, the DNA is TGTGCCAGCAGCGACAGAGGCGAAAAACTGTTTTTT. This gives the protein CASSDRGEKLFF.

This clonotype came up many times. The chain employs TRBV5-1 and TRBJ2-5; the D is unclear. This CDR3 region has 14 residues. Trimming cost V 5 bases and J 6 bases, with 17 bases left between them. Germline V gene data show CDR1 as SGHRS and CDR2 as YFSETQ. The CDR3 DNA reads as TGCGCCAGCAGTACGTGGGAAAGTGGGAAGACCCAGTACTTC. It is translated as CASSTWESGKTQYF.

This clonotype came up a few times. The chain joins TRBV5-6 to TRBJ1-4, with TRBD1 matching 9 bases. Germline V gene data show CDR1 as SGHDT and CDR2 as YYEEEE. The junction had 7 bases not matched to a gene; V was cut back by 4 bases and J by 6 bases. The CDR3 covers 15 residues. The CDR3 DNA reads as TGTGCCAGCAGCGCCGGGACAGGGTTACATGAAAAACTGTTTTTT. It encodes CASSAGTGLHEKLFF.

The sample holds a few counts of this clonotype. This sequence joins TRBV11-2 and TRBJ2-1, with TRBD2 matching over 8 bases. In germline, CDR1 is SGHAT, CDR2 FQNNGV. V shed 2 bases and J 6 bases; nucleotides not matched to a gene: 9. The CDR3 is 16 amino acids. The DNA of the CDR3 is TGTGCCAGCAGCTTATTTCAGGGACTAGACCTCAATGAGCAGTTCTTC. It yields the protein CASSLFQGLDLNEQFF.

There are many counts of this clonotype. The chain employs TRBV28 and TRBJ2-7, with 8 nucleotides matching TRBD1. Trimming took 7 bases from V and 3 from J; bases not matched to a gene: 8. This CDR3 is built from 14 residues. From germline, CDR1 is MDHEN and CDR2 SYDVKM. This CDR3 reads CASTTPTGDYEQYF. CDR3 in DNA: TGTGCCAGCACTACCCCGACAGGGGACTACGAGCAGTACTTC.

This clonotype was seen many times. V and J are TRBV7-9 and TRBJ2-7, with 8 bases matching TRBD1. V lost 3 bases and J lost 5; bases outside the gene matches: 9. In germline, CDR1 is SEHNR, CDR2 FQNEAQ (reference sequence). The CDR3 has 15 amino acids. The CDR3 sequence is CASSLPGGGYDEQYF. The CDR3 DNA is TGTGCCAGCAGCTTGCCAGGGGGCGGTTATGACGAGCAGTACTTC.

This clonotype was observed at least ten times. The chain couples TRBV12-3 or TRBV12-4 to TRBJ1-2, with D possibly TRBD1 on 5 matching bases. The V end was cut by 7 bases, the J end by 7 bases, with 25 bases between. The CDR3 has 16 residues. The CDR3 DNA follows: TGTGCCAGCAACCCAGGGACCGCTGACCTCCGTGGTGGCTACACCTTC. Protein sequence: CASNPGTADLRGGYTF.

The table lists this clonotype with many counts. The chain carries TRBV6-5 and TRBJ2-2; D might be TRBD2 (5 bases). The CDR3 is made up of 15 amino acids. V shed 1 base and J shed 3 bases, with 9 bases lying between them. CDR1 MNHEY and CDR2 SVGAGI come from the germline V gene. The CDR3 region has the DNA TGTGCCAGCAGTTACTTTGGGAGCTACACCGGGGAGCTGTTTTTT. Residues: CASSYFGSYTGELFF.

This clonotype was found many times. The rearrangement joins TRBV3-1 to TRBJ2-5; tentatively, D is TRBD2 (6 bases). V was pared by 0 bases and J by 0 bases, with 14 bases between. The CDR3 sequence is 17 residues long. Per germline, CDR1 LGHDT and CDR2 YNNKEL (reference sequence). The CDR3 nucleotides read TGTGCCAGCAGCCAAGATTTGATTGCGGGGTACCAAGAGACCCAGTACTTC. It is translated as CASSQDLIAGYQETQYF.

This clonotype was counted between two and nine times. The gene calls are TRBV3-1 and TRBJ2-6, with 9 bases aligning to TRBD1. V shed 6 bases and J 4 bases; nucleotides not matched to a gene: 10. This CDR3 contains 17 residues. Germline CDR1 LGHDT, CDR2 YNNKEL (reference sequence). The DNA of the CDR3 is TGTGCCAGCAGAGGTAACACAGGGGGCTCCGGGGCCAACGTCCTGACTTTC. Translating it yields CASRGNTGGSGANVLTF.

This clonotype was recorded many times. The rearrangement joins TRBV20-1 to TRBJ2-7; D gene uncertain. The V and J ends lost 3 bases and 7 bases respectively, with 7 bases between them. CDR1 and CDR2 from the germline V gene are DFQATT and SNEGSKA (reference sequence). The length of the CDR3 is 10 residues. The CDR3 here is CSARIGEQYF. The DNA of the CDR3 is TGCAGTGCTAGGATCGGGGAGCAGTACTTC.

This clonotype showed up many times. The chain is built from TRBV10-3 and TRBJ2-7, with 7 nucleotides matching TRBD1. This CDR3 is 16 amino acids long. Germline CDR1 is ENHRY and CDR2 is SYGVKD. The trim removed 0 bases at V and 10 bases at J, leaving 15 bases unmatched. CDR3 bases: TGTGCCATCAGTGAGTCCATTTGGGACAGTCAATCGAGACAGTACTTC. Translated: CAISESIWDSQSRQYF.

This clonotype was counted at least ten times. The J gene is TRBJ1-5, the V gene TRBV20-1, with 9 positions matching TRBD1. The CDR3 extends over 14 amino acids. Germline trimming cut 2 bases from V and 3 bases from J; bases unmatched to any gene: 2. From germline, CDR1 is DFQATT and CDR2 SNEGSKA (reference sequence). CDR3 sequence (DNA): TGCAGTGCTAGAAGGGACAGGGCCAATCAGCCCCAGCATTTT. This codes for CSARRDRANQPQHF.